This TCR beta chain derives from a study of cytomegalovirus exposure and HLA in healthy donors. Both 60 Vbeta primers and 13 Jbeta primers went into the PCR. The repertoire was sequenced with immunoSEQ multiplex PCR; TCRdb's copy has only in-frame clones and lacks some. The data hold about 180,000 clones, with 75% to 85% observed a single time. Trimming took 4 bases from V and 4 from J, leaving 17 bases between them. The CDR3 contains 15 residues. Per germline, CDR1 SGDLS and CDR2 YYNGEE. Findings of the study overall: Most subjects' HLA-A and HLA-B alleles were reportedly predicted from TCR beta sequences. Whilst most TCR sequences proved rare, a subset of public TCRs occurred across many donors.

This clone came up a few times. Its antigen is unidentified. The TCR originated in a woman aged 60 to 75 in good health and CMV-seropositive. The sequencing input was PBMCs. The chain recombines TRBV9 with TRBJ1-2; D is undetermined. CDR3: CASSSTRQSGYGYTF. The CDR3 coding sequence is TGTGCCAGCAGCTCCACGCGACAAAGTGGCTATGGCTACACCTTC.